The 13 T cell receptor beta chains below were found in one sample sequenced in a study of blood T cell repertoires in COVID-19. Generated by immunoSEQ multiplex PCR, the TCRdb table keeps only in-frame clones and is missing some. This table holds more than 200,000 clones, around 89% found once. Sequencing was performed on peripheral blood. All receptors come from a man aged 25-45 years with COVID-19, enrolled during active disease.

The chain combines TRBV27 with TRBJ2-6, with D unresolved. CDR3 size: 19 residues. The germline V and J ends were trimmed by 0 bases and 2 bases, with 17 bases remaining between them. The germline gives CDR1 MNHEY, CDR2 SMNVEV (reference sequence). For the CDR3, the DNA is TGTGCCAGCAGTTTATCCTCGCCGCGGAGAACAACTGGGGCCAACGTCCTGACTTTC. As protein: CASSLSSPRRTTGANVLTF. Filled out from reference TRBV27 and TRBJ2-6, the complete variable domain reads EAQVTQNPRYLITVTGKKLTVTCSQNMNHEYMSWYRQDPGLGLRQIYYSMNVEVTDKGDVPEGYKVSRKEKRNFPLILESPSPNQTSLYFCASSLSSPRRTTGANVLTFGAGSRLTVL.

The chain combines TRBV19 with TRBJ1-1; TRBD1 aligns across 7 bases. Trimming removed 8 bases from V and 1 base from J; junction bases left unmatched: 4. The CDR3 is 13 residues long. Germline CDR1 is LNHDA and CDR2 is SQIVND (reference sequence). CDR3 sequence reads: CASEDRANTEAFF. Written as DNA, the CDR3 is TGTGCCAGTGAAGACAGGGCGAACACTGAAGCTTTCTTT.

The chain is built from TRBV28 and TRBJ2-7; 10 bases map to TRBD2. There are 16 residues in the CDR3. Germline V gene data show CDR1 as MDHEN and CDR2 as SYDVKM. The V and J ends lost 2 bases and 4 bases, in that order; junction bases with no gene match: 8. The CDR3 region has the DNA TGTGCCAGCAGTTTAACTAGCGGGACTCTACCGTACGAGCAGTACTTC. Its translation: CASSLTSGTLPYEQYF.

The chain employs TRBV19 and TRBJ2-1; maybe TRBD1 (6 bases). Germline V CDR1 and CDR2: LNHDA, SQIVND (reference sequence). This CDR3 spans 15 amino acids. V dropped 5 bases and J dropped 0 bases, with 11 bases sitting between them. CDR3 in amino acids: CASSLQGSSYNEQFF. DNA of the CDR3: TGTGCCAGTAGTTTACAGGGAAGCTCCTACAATGAGCAGTTCTTC.

The rearrangement links TRBV15 to TRBJ1-2; D unclear. There are 13 residues in the CDR3. V was clipped by 0 bases and J by 2 bases, with 4 bases between them. Looked up from germline, CDR1 is LNHNV and CDR2 is YYDKDF (reference sequence). CDR3 nucleotides: TGTGCCACCAGCAGAGATCTCAACTATGGCTACACCTTC. Its protein is CATSRDLNYGYTF.

The chain has TRBV9 and TRBJ2-1, with 8 bases that match TRBD1. After removal of 1 base from V and 6 bases from J, the junction contained 3 bases not matched to a gene. Looked up from germline, CDR1 is SGDLS and CDR2 is YYNGEE. This CDR3 spans 14 amino acids. CDR3: CASSVQGAINEQFF. The CDR3 DNA sequence: TGTGCCAGCAGCGTACAGGGGGCCATCAATGAGCAGTTCTTC.

V and J are TRBV2 and TRBJ2-1, with 11 bases lining up with TRBD1. This CDR3 is built from 15 residues. After removal of 4 bases from V and 7 bases from J, the junction contained 6 bases not matched to a gene. Germline CDR1 SNHLY, CDR2 FYNNEI. The DNA for the CDR3 is TGTGCCAGCAGTGTTGGACAGGGGGCGAGGAATGAGCAGTTCTTC. Amino acids: CASSVGQGARNEQFF.

V and J are TRBV5-6 and TRBJ1-3; D is undetermined. V was shortened by 4 bases and J by 0 bases, with 8 bases between the two germline ends. The CDR3 is 14 residues long. Germline V gene data show CDR1 as SGHDT and CDR2 as YYEEEE. This CDR3 is CASSLTGSGNTIYF. CDR3 sequence (DNA): TGTGCCAGCAGCCTCACGGGCTCTGGAAACACCATATATTTT. The full variable domain, rest sourced from reference TRBV5-6 and TRBJ1-3, is DAGVTQSPTHLIKTRGQQVTLRCSPKSGHDTVSWYQQALGQGPQFIFQYYEEEERQRGNFPDRFSGHQFPNYSSELNVNALLLGDSALYLCASSLTGSGNTIYFGEGSWLTVV.

The rearrangement uses TRBV23-1 and TRBJ1-3, with a tentative D call TRBD1 (6 bases). TRBV23-1 is noted as an ORF with a role that remains uncertain. V lost 6 bases, J lost 0 bases, and 18 bases lay in between. This CDR3 region has 17 residues. The CDR3 spells CASSTHFRQDSGNTIYF. The CDR3 region has the DNA TGCGCCAGCAGCACCCACTTCCGACAGGACTCTGGAAACACCATATATTTT.

The gene calls are TRBV4-3 and TRBJ2-1; 7 bases line up with TRBD2. The CDR3 loop spans 16 amino acids. Germline CDR1 is LGHNA and CDR2 is YSLEER. Unmatched junction bases numbered 9, after V lost 0 bases and J lost 7 bases. The CDR3 sequence: CASSQEFRGSSNEQFF. CDR3 sequence (DNA): TGCGCCAGCAGCCAAGAATTCCGCGGGAGTAGTAATGAGCAGTTCTTC.

V and J are TRBV4-3 and TRBJ2-7; D perhaps matches TRBD1 (6 bases). The germline V and J ends were trimmed by 4 bases and 5 bases, with 18 bases remaining between them. The CDR3 spans 15 residues. Per the germline V gene, CDR1 is LGHNA and CDR2 is YSLEER. DNA for the CDR3: TGCGCCAGCAGCCGAGAACAGGGCTTGAAGAACGAGCAGTACTTC. Protein sequence: CASSREQGLKNEQYF.

The chain links TRBV13 to TRBJ2-1; the D gene is possibly TRBD1 (6 bases). V gave up 2 bases and J gave up 3 bases, with 8 bases separating them. The CDR3 is made up of 14 amino acids. Germline lookup yields CDR1 PRHDT and CDR2 FYEKMQ (reference sequence). CDR3 sequence: CASSLRGFYNEQFF. The CDR3 nucleotides are TGTGCCAGCAGCTTAAGGGGGTTCTACAATGAGCAGTTCTTC.

CDR3 region: CASSESTSNTEAFF. The CDR3 DNA reads as TGTGCCAGCAGTGAAAGTACATCGAACACTGAAGCTTTCTTT. The rearrangement uses TRBV6-1 and TRBJ1-1; D uncertain. The V gene lost 2 bases and the J gene lost 1 base, with 8 bases spanning the gap. CDR3 length: 14 residues. Per the germline V gene, CDR1 is MNHNS and CDR2 is SASEGT.